The rows below give T cell receptor beta chains drawn from one sample of a study of T-cell reconstitution after alpha-beta-depleted transplantation in children. TCRdb re-called the PCR reads with MiXCR, one entry per CDR3 protein. In the table there are 500,000 or so distinct CDR3 sequences, about 31% of which are singletons. The source was PBMCs from the stem cell graft donor, collected from the stem cell graft. The receptors shown here come from a human donor who donated a stem cell graft to a child with aplastic anemia. Both conserved end residues are part of each CDR3. D genes are given only for firm matches.

D gene | J gene | V gene | CDR3 length | CDR3 protein
TRBD2 | TRBJ2-5 | TRBV4-3 | 16 | CASSQATSGIGETQYF
TRBD1 | TRBJ2-1 | TRBV30 | 18 | CAWREKGQGGRSYNEQFF
TRBD2 | TRBJ2-7 | TRBV4-1 | 15 | CAISPGLADPYEQYF
TRBD2 | TRBJ2-1 | TRBV6-2/TRBV6-3 | 16 | CASSYGLAGGPHEQFF
TRBD2 | TRBJ2-5 | TRBV5-6 | 16 | CASKRRLTSGGETQYF
- | TRBJ1-5 | TRBV19 | 16 | CASSITGRRGNQPQHF
TRBD2 | TRBJ2-4 | TRBV5-1 | 17 | CASSWTSGSPAKNIQYF
- | TRBJ1-2 | TRBV6-5 | 14 | CASSYSTPDYGYTF
TRBD2 | TRBJ2-2 | TRBV29-1 | 14 | CRGLAGGITGELFF
- | TRBJ2-1 | TRBV9 | 17 | CASSTRGDLVGHNEQFF
- | TRBJ1-1 | TRBV5-6 | 13 | CASSWGVQSEAFF
TRBD2 | TRBJ2-4 | TRBV19 | 18 | CASSIQASGRGTQNIQYF
- | TRBJ1-2 | TRBV6-1 | 15 | CASSEAYREGYGYTF
TRBD1 | TRBJ1-1 | TRBV3-1 | 17 | CASSQDPRQGGNTEAFF
- | TRBJ2-3 | TRBV19 | 17 | CASSIGDSSRLTDTQYF
- | TRBJ2-5 | TRBV5-1 | 13 | CASRSGIQETQYF
TRBD1 | TRBJ2-7 | TRBV28 | 16 | CASSPSPGTGAYEQYF
- | TRBJ1-2 | TRBV15 | 12 | CATSTADYGYTF
- | TRBJ1-2 | TRBV5-5 | 15 | CASSLAGAGGYGYTF
- | TRBJ1-5 | TRBV29-1 | 13 | CSAQGASNQPQHF
- | TRBJ1-1 | TRBV20-1 | 15 | CSAPGTGLRNTEAFF
- | TRBJ2-1 | TRBV7-2 | 16 | CASSFFQGFGYNEQFF
- | TRBJ2-5 | TRBV29-1 | 15 | CSAGRAGTPGETQYF
- | TRBJ1-3 | TRBV4-3 | 16 | CASSQEAAYSGNTIYF
- | TRBJ2-3 | TRBV7-9 | 15 | CASSLGGPPTDTQYF
- | TRBJ2-1 | TRBV7-9 | 12 | CASSADYNEQFF
- | TRBJ1-4 | TRBV20-1 | 14 | CSAREWQGREKLFF
- | TRBJ2-6 | TRBV5-6 | 19 | CASSPGGFGHGTGANVLTF
- | TRBJ1-2 | TRBV20-1 | 13 | CSARDSNRAGYTF
- | TRBJ1-6 | TRBV20-1 | 15 | CSANEGGGTNSPLHF
TRBD2 | TRBJ2-3 | TRBV20-1 | 13 | CSARAGVTDTQYF
TRBD1 | TRBJ2-4 | TRBV6-1 | 14 | CASGTGTGGSIQYF
- | TRBJ2-2 | TRBV12-3/TRBV12-4 | 14 | CASIFSGNTGELFF
TRBD1 | TRBJ1-6 | TRBV12-3/TRBV12-4 | 14 | CASRGTGSNSPLHF
TRBD1 | TRBJ2-5 | TRBV27 | 16 | CASSSGAGTGVETQYF
- | TRBJ1-2 | TRBV6-5 | 12 | CASRLSGSGYTF
- | TRBJ2-5 | TRBV5-1 | 11 | CASTWEETQYF
- | TRBJ2-5 | TRBV12-3/TRBV12-4 | 13 | CASSFAPGETQYF
- | TRBJ1-1 | TRBV29-1 | 12 | CSVESVGTEAFF
- | TRBJ1-4 | TRBV6-2/TRBV6-3 | 16 | CASSYLGRGMNEKLFF
- | TRBJ1-1 | TRBV29-1 | 10 | CSGMGTEAFF